This TCR beta chain came from a study of T cell responses to AZD1222 COVID-19 vaccine. Germline lookup yields CDR1 MNHEY and CDR2 SMNVEV (reference sequence). J lost 3 bases, V lost 6 bases, and 7 bases had no gene match. The CDR3 has 14 amino acids. Some clones are missing from TCRdb's copy, which holds only in-frame ones; the method was immunoSEQ multiplex PCR. Of around 94,000 clones in the sample, 85% were seen once. The source is an adult who received the AZD1222 COVID-19 vaccine. Sequenced material: peripheral blood, taken 28 days after the second AZD1222 dose. The rearrangement links TRBV27 to TRBJ1-1; 7 positions agree with TRBD1. The CDR3 nucleotides are TGTGCCAGCAGAAAAACAGGGGCGGACACTGAAGCTTTCTTT. It yields the protein CASRKTGADTEAFF.